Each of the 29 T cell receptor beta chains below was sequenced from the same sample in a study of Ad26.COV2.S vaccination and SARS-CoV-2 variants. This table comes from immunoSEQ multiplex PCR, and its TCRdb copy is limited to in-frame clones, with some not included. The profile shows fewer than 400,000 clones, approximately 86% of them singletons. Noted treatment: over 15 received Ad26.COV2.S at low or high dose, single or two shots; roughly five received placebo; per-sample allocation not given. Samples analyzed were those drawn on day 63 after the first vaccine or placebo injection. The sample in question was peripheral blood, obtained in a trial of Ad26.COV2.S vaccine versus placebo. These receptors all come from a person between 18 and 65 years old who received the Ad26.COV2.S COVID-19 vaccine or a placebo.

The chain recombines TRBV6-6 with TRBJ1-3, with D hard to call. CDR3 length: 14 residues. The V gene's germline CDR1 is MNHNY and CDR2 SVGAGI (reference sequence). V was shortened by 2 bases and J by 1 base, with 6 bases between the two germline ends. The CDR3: CASSYPPSGNTIYF. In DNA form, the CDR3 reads TGTGCCAGCAGTTACCCCCCTTCTGGAAACACCATATATTTT.

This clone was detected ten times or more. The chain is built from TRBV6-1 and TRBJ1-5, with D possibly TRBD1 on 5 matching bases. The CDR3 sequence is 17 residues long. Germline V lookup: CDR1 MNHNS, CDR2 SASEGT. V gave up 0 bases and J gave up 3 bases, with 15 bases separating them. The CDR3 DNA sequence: TGTGCCAGCAGTGAAGCGGGGGGATCCACCATCAATCAGCCCCAGCATTTT. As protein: CASSEAGGSTINQPQHF.

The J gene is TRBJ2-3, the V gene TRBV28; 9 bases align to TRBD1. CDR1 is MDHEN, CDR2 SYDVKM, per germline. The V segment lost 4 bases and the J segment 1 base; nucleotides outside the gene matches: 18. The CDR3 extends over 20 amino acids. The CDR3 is CASSSLGARDRARGTDTQYF. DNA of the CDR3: TGTGCCAGCAGTTCCCTCGGAGCCCGGGACAGGGCCCGGGGCACAGATACGCAGTATTTT.

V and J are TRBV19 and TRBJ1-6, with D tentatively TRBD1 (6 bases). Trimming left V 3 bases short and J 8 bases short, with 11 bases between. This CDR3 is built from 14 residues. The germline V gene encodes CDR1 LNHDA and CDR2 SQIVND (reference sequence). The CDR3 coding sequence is TGTGCCAGTAGTATGTGGGGGGCCCATTCACCCCTCCACTTT. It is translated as CASSMWGAHSPLHF.

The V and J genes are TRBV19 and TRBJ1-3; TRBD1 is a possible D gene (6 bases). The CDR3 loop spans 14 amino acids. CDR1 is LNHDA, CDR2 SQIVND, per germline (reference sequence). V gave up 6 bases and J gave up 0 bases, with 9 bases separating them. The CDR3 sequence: CASRDRASGNTIYF. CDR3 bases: TGTGCCAGTAGGGACAGAGCCTCTGGAAACACCATATATTTT.

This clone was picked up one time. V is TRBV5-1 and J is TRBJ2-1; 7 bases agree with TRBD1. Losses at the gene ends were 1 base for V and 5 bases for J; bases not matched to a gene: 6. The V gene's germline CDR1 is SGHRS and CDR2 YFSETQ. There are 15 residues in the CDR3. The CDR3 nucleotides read TGCGCCAGCAGCTTGTTGGCAGGGGGTGACAATGAGCAGTTCTTC. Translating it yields CASSLLAGGDNEQFF.

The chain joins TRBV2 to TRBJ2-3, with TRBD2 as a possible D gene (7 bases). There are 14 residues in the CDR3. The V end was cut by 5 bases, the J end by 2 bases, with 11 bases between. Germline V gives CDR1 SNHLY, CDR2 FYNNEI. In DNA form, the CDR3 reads TGTGCCAGCAGTTTTGGGGGGGCCACAGATACGCAGTATTTT. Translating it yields CASSFGGATDTQYF.

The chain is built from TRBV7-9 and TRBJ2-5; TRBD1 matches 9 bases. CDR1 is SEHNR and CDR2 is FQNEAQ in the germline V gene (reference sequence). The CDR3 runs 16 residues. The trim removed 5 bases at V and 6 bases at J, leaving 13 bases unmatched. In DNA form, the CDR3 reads TGTGCCAGCAGCCGAATACCGGGACAGGGTTCGAAGACCCAGTACTTC. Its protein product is CASSRIPGQGSKTQYF. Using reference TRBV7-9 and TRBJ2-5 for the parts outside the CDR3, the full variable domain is DTGVSQNPRHKITKRGQNVTFRCDPISEHNRLYWYRQTLGQGPEFLTYFQNEAQLEKSRLLSDRFSAERPKGSFSTLEIQRTEQGDSAMYLCASSRIPGQGSKTQYFGPGTRLLVL.

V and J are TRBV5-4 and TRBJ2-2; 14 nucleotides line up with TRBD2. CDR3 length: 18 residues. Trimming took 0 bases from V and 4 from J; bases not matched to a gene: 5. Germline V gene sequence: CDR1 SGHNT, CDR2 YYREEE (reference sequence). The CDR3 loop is CASSLGGTSGGVTGELFF. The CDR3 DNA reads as TGTGCCAGCAGCTTGGGAGGGACTAGCGGGGGAGTCACCGGGGAGCTGTTTTTT.

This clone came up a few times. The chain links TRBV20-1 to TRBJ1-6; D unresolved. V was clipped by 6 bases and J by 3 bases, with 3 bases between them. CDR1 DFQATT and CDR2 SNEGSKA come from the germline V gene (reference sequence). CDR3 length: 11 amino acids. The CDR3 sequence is CSASYNSPLHF. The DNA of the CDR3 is TGCAGTGCCAGCTATAATTCACCCCTCCACTTT.

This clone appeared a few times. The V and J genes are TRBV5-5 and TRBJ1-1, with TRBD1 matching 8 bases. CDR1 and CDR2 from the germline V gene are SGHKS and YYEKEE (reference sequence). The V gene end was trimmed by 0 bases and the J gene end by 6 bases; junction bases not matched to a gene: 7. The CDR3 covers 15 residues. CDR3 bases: TGTGCCAGCAGCTTGGTACAGGGGGTAGGGGCTGAAGCTTTCTTT. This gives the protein CASSLVQGVGAEAFF.

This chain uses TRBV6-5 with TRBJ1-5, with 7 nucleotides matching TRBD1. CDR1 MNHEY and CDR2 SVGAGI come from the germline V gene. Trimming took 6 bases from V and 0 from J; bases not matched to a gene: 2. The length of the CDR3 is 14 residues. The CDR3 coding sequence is TGTGCCAGCAGCGCAGGGGGTAGCAATCAGCCCCAGCATTTT. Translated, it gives CASSAGGSNQPQHF.

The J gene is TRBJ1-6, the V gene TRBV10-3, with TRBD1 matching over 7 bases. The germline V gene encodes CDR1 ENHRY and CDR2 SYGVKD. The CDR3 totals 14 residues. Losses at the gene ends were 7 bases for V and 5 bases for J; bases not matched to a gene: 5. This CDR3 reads CAIKIGTDNSPLHF. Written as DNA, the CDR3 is TGTGCCATCAAGATCGGGACAGATAATTCACCCCTCCACTTT.

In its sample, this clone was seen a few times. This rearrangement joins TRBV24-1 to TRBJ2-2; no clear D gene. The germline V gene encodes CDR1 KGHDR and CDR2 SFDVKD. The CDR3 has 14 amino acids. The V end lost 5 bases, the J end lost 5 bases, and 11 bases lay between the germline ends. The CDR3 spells CATSGQALTGELFF. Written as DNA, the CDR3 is TGTGCCACCAGTGGCCAAGCTTTGACCGGGGAGCTGTTTTTT.

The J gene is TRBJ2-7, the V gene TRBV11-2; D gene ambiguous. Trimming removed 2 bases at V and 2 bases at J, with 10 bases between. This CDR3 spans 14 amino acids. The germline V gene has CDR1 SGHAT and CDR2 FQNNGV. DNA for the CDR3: TGTGCCAGCAGCTTACGGGCCAGGCCCTACGAGCAGTACTTC. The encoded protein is CASSLRARPYEQYF.

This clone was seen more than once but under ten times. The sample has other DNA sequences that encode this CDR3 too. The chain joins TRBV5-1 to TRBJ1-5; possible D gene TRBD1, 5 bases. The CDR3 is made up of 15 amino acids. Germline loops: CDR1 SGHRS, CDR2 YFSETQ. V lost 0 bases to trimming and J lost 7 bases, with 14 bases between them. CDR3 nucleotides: TGCGCCAGCAGCTTGGAGGGGCAGGGCGGGCAGCCCCAGCATTTT. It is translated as CASSLEGQGGQPQHF.

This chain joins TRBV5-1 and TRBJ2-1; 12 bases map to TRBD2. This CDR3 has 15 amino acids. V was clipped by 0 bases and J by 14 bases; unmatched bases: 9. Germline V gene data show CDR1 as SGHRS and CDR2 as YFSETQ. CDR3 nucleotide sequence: TGCGCCAGCAGCTTGGCTAGCGGGGGGGCACTGGTTGAGTTCTTC. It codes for CASSLASGGALVEFF.

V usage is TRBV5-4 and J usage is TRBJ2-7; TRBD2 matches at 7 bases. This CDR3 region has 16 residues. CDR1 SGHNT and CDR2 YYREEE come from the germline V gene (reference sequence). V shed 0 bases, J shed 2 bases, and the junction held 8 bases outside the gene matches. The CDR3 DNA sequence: TGTGCCAGCAGCTTGGGGCGAGCTAGCGGACCCTACGAGCAGTACTTC. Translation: CASSLGRASGPYEQYF.

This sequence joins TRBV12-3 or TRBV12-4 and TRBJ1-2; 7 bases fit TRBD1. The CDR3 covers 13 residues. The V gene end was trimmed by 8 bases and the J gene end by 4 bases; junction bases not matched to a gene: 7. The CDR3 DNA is TGTGCCAGCTGCCCCACAGGGGCCTATGGCTACACCTTC. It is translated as CASCPTGAYGYTF.

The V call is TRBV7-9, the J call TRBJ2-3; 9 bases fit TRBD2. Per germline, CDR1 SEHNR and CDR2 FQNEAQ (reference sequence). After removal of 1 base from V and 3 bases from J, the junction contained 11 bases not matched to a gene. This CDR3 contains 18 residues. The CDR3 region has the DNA TGTGCCAGCAGCTTAGGCGGTTGGTTTAGCGGGGGAACAGATACGCAGTATTTT. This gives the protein CASSLGGWFSGGTDTQYF. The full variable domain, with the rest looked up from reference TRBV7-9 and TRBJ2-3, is DTGVSQNPRHKITKRGQNVTFRCDPISEHNRLYWYRQTLGQGPEFLTYFQNEAQLEKSRLLSDRFSAERPKGSFSTLEIQRTEQGDSAMYLCASSLGGWFSGGTDTQYFGPGTRLTVL.

Here the CDR3 DNA reads TGTGCCAGTACAACACGCGCAGGCAATCAGCCCCAGCATTTT. This gives the protein CASTTRAGNQPQHF. The rearrangement joins TRBV5-8 to TRBJ1-5, with D hard to call. The V gene's germline CDR1 is SGHTS and CDR2 YDEGEE. The CDR3 is 14 amino acids. The V end was cut by 8 bases, the J end by 2 bases, with 14 bases between.

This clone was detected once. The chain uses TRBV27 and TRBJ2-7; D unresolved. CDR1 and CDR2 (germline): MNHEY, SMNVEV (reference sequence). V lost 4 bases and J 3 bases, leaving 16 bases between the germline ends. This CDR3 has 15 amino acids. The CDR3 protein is CASSSPQALNYEQYF. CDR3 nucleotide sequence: TGTGCCAGCAGTTCCCCCCAGGCATTGAACTACGAGCAGTACTTC.

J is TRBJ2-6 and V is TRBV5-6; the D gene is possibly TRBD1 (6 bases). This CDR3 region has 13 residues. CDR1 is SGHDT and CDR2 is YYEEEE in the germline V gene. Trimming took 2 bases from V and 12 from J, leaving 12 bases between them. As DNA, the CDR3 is TGTGCCAGCAGCTTCGACAGGCTCCGCGTCCTGACTTTC. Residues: CASSFDRLRVLTF.

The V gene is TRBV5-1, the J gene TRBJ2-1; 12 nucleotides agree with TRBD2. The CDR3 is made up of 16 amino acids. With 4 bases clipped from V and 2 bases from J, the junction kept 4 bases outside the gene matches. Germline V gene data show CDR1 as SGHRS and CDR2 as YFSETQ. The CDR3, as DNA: TGCGCCAGCAGCAGGACTAGCGGGGATCCCTACAATGAGCAGTTCTTC. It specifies CASSRTSGDPYNEQFF.

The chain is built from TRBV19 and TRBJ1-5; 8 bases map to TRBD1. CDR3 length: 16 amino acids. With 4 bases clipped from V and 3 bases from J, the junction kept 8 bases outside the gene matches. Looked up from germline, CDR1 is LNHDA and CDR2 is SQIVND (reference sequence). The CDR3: CASSRTDRGANQPQHF. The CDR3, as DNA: TGTGCCAGTAGTAGAACCGACAGGGGCGCCAATCAGCCCCAGCATTTT.

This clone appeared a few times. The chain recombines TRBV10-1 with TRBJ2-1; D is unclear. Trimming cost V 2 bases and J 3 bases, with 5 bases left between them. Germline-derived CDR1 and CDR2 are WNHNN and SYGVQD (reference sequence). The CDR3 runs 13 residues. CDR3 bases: TGCGCCAGCAGTGAGGACGGCTACAATGAGCAGTTCTTC. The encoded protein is CASSEDGYNEQFF.

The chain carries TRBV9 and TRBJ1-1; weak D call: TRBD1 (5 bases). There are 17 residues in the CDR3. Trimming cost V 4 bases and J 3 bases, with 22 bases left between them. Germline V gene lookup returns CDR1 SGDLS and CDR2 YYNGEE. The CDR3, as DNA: TGTGCCAGCAGCCCACCCCCGGCGGACGGGGGGTACACTGAAGCTTTCTTT. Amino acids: CASSPPPADGGYTEAFF.

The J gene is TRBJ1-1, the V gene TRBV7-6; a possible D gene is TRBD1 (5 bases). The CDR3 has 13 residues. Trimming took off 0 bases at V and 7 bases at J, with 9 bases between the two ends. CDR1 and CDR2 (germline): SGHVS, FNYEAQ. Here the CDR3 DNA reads TGTGCCAGCAGCTTAGCGAGAGGGGATGAAGCTTTCTTT. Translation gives CASSLARGDEAFF.

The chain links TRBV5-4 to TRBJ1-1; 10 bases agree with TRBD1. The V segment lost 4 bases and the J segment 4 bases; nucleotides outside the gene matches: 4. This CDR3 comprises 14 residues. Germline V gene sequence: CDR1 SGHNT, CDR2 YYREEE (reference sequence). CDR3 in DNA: TGTGCCAGCAGCCCAAGGACAGGGGGCACTGAAGCTTTCTTT. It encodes CASSPRTGGTEAFF.